The rows below give T cell receptor beta chains drawn from one sample of a study of T cells in Graves' hyperthyroidism and ophthalmopathy. Each CDR3 protein is one row after TCRdb ran MiXCR on the multiplex PCR reads. The sample lists 360,000 or so distinct CDR3 sequences; 13% to 15% were seen once. The sequencing input was blood. These receptors came from a woman aged 55-69 years with Graves' ophthalmopathy. Each CDR3 is given with its conserved first and last residue. A D gene is named only where the DNA matches it firmly. A clone size is listed for some rows: how often the clone was seen (once, few, many), or a class if it is expanded.

d_gene: TRBD1; v_gene: TRBV6-1; abundance: many; j_gene: TRBJ2-1; CDR3nt: TGTGCCAGCAGTGAAGTTGGACAGGGAAATGAGCAGTTCTTC; CDR3aa: CASSEVGQGNEQFF
d_gene: NA; v_gene: TRBV5-1; abundance: many; j_gene: TRBJ1-1; CDR3nt: TGCGCCAGCAGCTTCCAGGGAAAAGGGAACACTGAAGCTTTCTTT; CDR3aa: CASSFQGKGNTEAFF
d_gene: NA; v_gene: TRBV5-6; abundance: many; j_gene: TRBJ2-3; CDR3nt: TGTGCCAGCAGCTGGAACCGGGACTCACTATCTAGCACAGATACGCAGTATTTT; CDR3aa: CASSWNRDSLSSTDTQYF
d_gene: NA; v_gene: TRBV7-8; abundance: many; j_gene: TRBJ2-1; CDR3nt: TGTGCCAGCAGCTTGACTAGTTCCTCCAACAATGAGCAGTTCTTC; CDR3aa: CASSLTSSSNNEQFF
d_gene: TRBD1; v_gene: TRBV27; abundance: NA; j_gene: TRBJ1-4; CDR3nt: TGTGCCAGCAGTCCGCAGGGGGGTAAACTGTTTTTT; CDR3aa: CASSPQGGKLFF
d_gene: NA; v_gene: TRBV7-2; abundance: many; j_gene: TRBJ2-5; CDR3nt: TGTGCCAGCAGCTGGAGAGGGGATTGGGAGACCCAGTACTTC; CDR3aa: CASSWRGDWETQYF
d_gene: TRBD1; v_gene: TRBV6-2/TRBV6-3; abundance: NA; j_gene: TRBJ2-7; CDR3nt: TGTGCCAGCAGGTCCCGGGACAGGGTTGGCGAGCAGTACTTC; CDR3aa: CASRSRDRVGEQYF
d_gene: NA; v_gene: TRBV28; abundance: many; j_gene: TRBJ2-7; CDR3nt: TGTGCCAGCAGTTTATGGGCGAGTACCTACGAGCAGTACTTC; CDR3aa: CASSLWASTYEQYF
d_gene: NA; v_gene: TRBV30; abundance: many; j_gene: TRBJ1-4; CDR3nt: TGTGCCTGGAATCAAGGGTTGGATGAAAAACTGTTTTTT; CDR3aa: CAWNQGLDEKLFF
d_gene: TRBD2; v_gene: TRBV7-2; abundance: many; j_gene: TRBJ2-3; CDR3nt: TGTGCCAGCAGCTACCGGACTAGATCAGATACGCAGTATTTT; CDR3aa: CASSYRTRSDTQYF
d_gene: NA; v_gene: TRBV4-1; abundance: NA; j_gene: TRBJ2-1; CDR3nt: TGCGCCAGCAGCCAAGAGGGGGGCGGCTCCTACAATGAGCAGTTCTTC; CDR3aa: CASSQEGGGSYNEQFF
d_gene: TRBD1; v_gene: TRBV29-1; abundance: NA; j_gene: TRBJ1-2; CDR3nt: TGCAGCGCAGGGACAGTATTAGGTGGCTACACCTTC; CDR3aa: CSAGTVLGGYTF
d_gene: TRBD2; v_gene: TRBV7-9; abundance: many; j_gene: TRBJ2-3; CDR3nt: TGTGCCAGCAGCCCGAAATGGCGGGAGGGCCTAAATACGCAGTATTTT; CDR3aa: CASSPKWREGLNTQYF
d_gene: NA; v_gene: TRBV28; abundance: many; j_gene: TRBJ2-3; CDR3nt: TGTGCCAGCCGCGGGCGGAACACAGATACGCAGTATTTT; CDR3aa: CASRGRNTDTQYF
d_gene: TRBD1; v_gene: TRBV5-4; abundance: NA; j_gene: TRBJ2-1; CDR3nt: TGTGCCAGCAGCGTACCAGGGGGCAATGAGCAGTTCTTC; CDR3aa: CASSVPGGNEQFF
d_gene: TRBD2; v_gene: TRBV20-1; abundance: NA; j_gene: TRBJ2-1; CDR3nt: TGCAGTGCTAGAGAGGGACTAGCGGGAGTTGGTGAGCAGTTCTTC; CDR3aa: CSAREGLAGVGEQFF
d_gene: TRBD2; v_gene: TRBV20-1; abundance: NA; j_gene: TRBJ2-7; CDR3nt: TGCAGTGCTAGAGGGACTAGCGCCCCTCGGGACGAGCAGTACTTC; CDR3aa: CSARGTSAPRDEQYF
d_gene: NA; v_gene: TRBV20-1; abundance: few; j_gene: TRBJ2-7; CDR3nt: TGCAGTGCCGCCTCGAGGCTCTCCTACGAGCAGTACTTC; CDR3aa: CSAASRLSYEQYF
d_gene: TRBD1; v_gene: TRBV29-1; abundance: few; j_gene: TRBJ1-1; CDR3nt: TGCAGCGCTACGGACAGGGAGAACACTGAAGCTTTCTTT; CDR3aa: CSATDRENTEAFF
d_gene: TRBD2; v_gene: TRBV7-2; abundance: many; j_gene: TRBJ2-5; CDR3nt: TGTGCCAGCAGCTTAGTATCGCGAGCGGGAGGTGGGGGCCAAGAGACCCAGTACTTC; CDR3aa: CASSLVSRAGGGGQETQYF
d_gene: NA; v_gene: TRBV5-6; abundance: few; j_gene: TRBJ1-3; CDR3nt: TGTGCCAGCAGCTTGGCAGGGGTCGGAAACACCATATATTTT; CDR3aa: CASSLAGVGNTIYF
d_gene: TRBD1; v_gene: TRBV20-1; abundance: many; j_gene: TRBJ1-5; CDR3nt: TGCAGTGCTAGAGGGACAGGGCAGCCCCAGCATTTT; CDR3aa: CSARGTGQPQHF
d_gene: NA; v_gene: TRBV11-2; abundance: many; j_gene: TRBJ2-3; CDR3nt: TGTGCCAGCAGCTTAGGTTTCGGGACAAGAGATACGCAGTATTTT; CDR3aa: CASSLGFGTRDTQYF
d_gene: TRBD1; v_gene: TRBV15; abundance: few; j_gene: TRBJ2-1; CDR3nt: TGTGCCACCAGCAGGGAATGGGGGACAGGGGACTACAATGAGCAGTTCTTC; CDR3aa: CATSREWGTGDYNEQFF
d_gene: TRBD2; v_gene: TRBV5-1; abundance: many; j_gene: TRBJ2-1; CDR3nt: TGCGCCAGCAGCAGGACTAGCGGTTTAGGCTACAATGAGCAGTTCTTC; CDR3aa: CASSRTSGLGYNEQFF
d_gene: NA; v_gene: TRBV12-3/TRBV12-4; abundance: many; j_gene: TRBJ2-7; CDR3nt: TGTGCCAGCAGTTTTGCAGGGGGGGCCTACGAGCAGTACTTC; CDR3aa: CASSFAGGAYEQYF
d_gene: NA; v_gene: TRBV5-8; abundance: many; j_gene: TRBJ2-7; CDR3nt: TGTGCCAGCAGTGATTTCTACGAGCAGTACTTC; CDR3aa: CASSDFYEQYF
d_gene: NA; v_gene: TRBV20-1; abundance: many; j_gene: TRBJ1-5; CDR3nt: TGCAGTGCCCATGTGACAGGCAATCAGCCCCAGCATTTT; CDR3aa: CSAHVTGNQPQHF
d_gene: NA; v_gene: TRBV20-1; abundance: many; j_gene: TRBJ2-1; CDR3nt: TGCAGTGCTTATCCGGGAATCCGGGTTAATGAGCAGTTCTTC; CDR3aa: CSAYPGIRVNEQFF
d_gene: TRBD2; v_gene: TRBV28; abundance: many; j_gene: TRBJ2-3; CDR3nt: TGTGCCAGCATTGCTAGCGGGGGCCGCACAGATACGCAGTATTTT; CDR3aa: CASIASGGRTDTQYF
d_gene: TRBD1; v_gene: TRBV6-2/TRBV6-3; abundance: few; j_gene: TRBJ2-7; CDR3nt: TGTGCCAGCAGTTATTGGACAGGGGACGAGCAGTACTTC; CDR3aa: CASSYWTGDEQYF
d_gene: TRBD2; v_gene: TRBV15; abundance: few; j_gene: TRBJ2-1; CDR3nt: TGTGCCACCAGCCTCGGGACTAGCGGGAACAATGAGCAGTTCTTC; CDR3aa: CATSLGTSGNNEQFF
d_gene: NA; v_gene: TRBV27; abundance: few; j_gene: TRBJ2-7; CDR3nt: TGTGCCAGCAGTTTATTTGGGACGGACAGCTCCTACGAGCAGTACTTC; CDR3aa: CASSLFGTDSSYEQYF
d_gene: NA; v_gene: TRBV5-6; abundance: NA; j_gene: TRBJ2-7; CDR3nt: TGTGCCAGCAGCTTCTGGGCTCCTTCCTACGAGCAGTACTTC; CDR3aa: CASSFWAPSYEQYF
d_gene: NA; v_gene: TRBV27; abundance: many; j_gene: TRBJ2-5; CDR3nt: TGTGCCAGCAGTCCGACCTACCGGGACCACCAAGAGACCCAGTACTTC; CDR3aa: CASSPTYRDHQETQYF
d_gene: TRBD1; v_gene: TRBV20-1; abundance: NA; j_gene: TRBJ2-7; CDR3nt: TGCAGTGCATTATCCCCGGGACAGTTTACCTACGAGCAGTACTTC; CDR3aa: CSALSPGQFTYEQYF
d_gene: NA; v_gene: TRBV6-1; abundance: NA; j_gene: TRBJ1-3; CDR3nt: TGTGCCAGCAGTGAAGCGGGTACAGTCTCTGGAAACACCATATATTTT; CDR3aa: CASSEAGTVSGNTIYF
d_gene: NA; v_gene: TRBV20-1; abundance: few; j_gene: TRBJ2-7; CDR3nt: TGCAGTGCCCTAGGCGAGCAGTACTTC; CDR3aa: CSALGEQYF
d_gene: TRBD1; v_gene: TRBV27; abundance: many; j_gene: TRBJ1-5; CDR3nt: TGTGCCAGCAGTTCCGTCCCAGGGGGGGACAATCAGCCCCAGCATTTT; CDR3aa: CASSSVPGGDNQPQHF
d_gene: TRBD2; v_gene: TRBV27; abundance: NA; j_gene: TRBJ2-7; CDR3nt: TGTGCCAGCAGTTCAAGACTAGCGGATATCTACGAGCAGTACTTC; CDR3aa: CASSSRLADIYEQYF
d_gene: NA; v_gene: TRBV20-1; abundance: few; j_gene: TRBJ2-7; CDR3nt: TGCAGTGTCTCACATTACGAGCAGTACTTC; CDR3aa: CSVSHYEQYF
d_gene: TRBD2; v_gene: TRBV24-1; abundance: NA; j_gene: TRBJ2-1; CDR3nt: TGTGCCACCAGTGACTCACGACTAGCGGGAGGAGGCAATGAGCAGTTCTTC; CDR3aa: CATSDSRLAGGGNEQFF
d_gene: NA; v_gene: TRBV24-1; abundance: NA; j_gene: TRBJ2-3; CDR3nt: TGTGCCACCAGTGATGATCAACTCACAGATACGCAGTATTTT; CDR3aa: CATSDDQLTDTQYF
d_gene: NA; v_gene: TRBV11-2; abundance: many; j_gene: TRBJ1-6; CDR3nt: TGTGCCAGCAGCGAAAGGAGGAGTAATTCACCCCTCCACTTT; CDR3aa: CASSERRSNSPLHF
d_gene: NA; v_gene: TRBV27; abundance: many; j_gene: TRBJ1-1; CDR3nt: TGTGCCAGCAGCCTTAGGGGTAGCACTGAAGCTTTCTTT; CDR3aa: CASSLRGSTEAFF
d_gene: TRBD1; v_gene: TRBV7-9; abundance: many; j_gene: TRBJ2-3; CDR3nt: TGTGCCAGCAGCGCAGGGGGATTAACAGATACGCAGTATTTT; CDR3aa: CASSAGGLTDTQYF
d_gene: TRBD1; v_gene: TRBV5-1; abundance: many; j_gene: TRBJ2-2; CDR3nt: TGCGCCAGCAGCTGGGACAGTACGAACACCGGGGAGCTGTTTTTT; CDR3aa: CASSWDSTNTGELFF
d_gene: NA; v_gene: TRBV28; abundance: many; j_gene: TRBJ1-2; CDR3nt: TGTGCCAGCAGTCCCGGAGTAGGGCTCTATGGCTACACCTTC; CDR3aa: CASSPGVGLYGYTF
d_gene: NA; v_gene: TRBV20-1; abundance: many; j_gene: TRBJ1-5; CDR3nt: TGCAGTGCTAGAGTTCTGGACCGAGGAGGGAGCAATCAGCCCCAGCATTTT; CDR3aa: CSARVLDRGGSNQPQHF
d_gene: NA; v_gene: TRBV30; abundance: many; j_gene: TRBJ2-7; CDR3nt: TGTGCCTGGAGCGTGAGGGGTTACGAGCAGTACTTC; CDR3aa: CAWSVRGYEQYF
d_gene: NA; v_gene: TRBV20-1; abundance: few; j_gene: TRBJ1-1; CDR3nt: TGCAGTGCTGTTCGGTCTATGGTGACTGAAGCTTTCTTT; CDR3aa: CSAVRSMVTEAFF
d_gene: TRBD2; v_gene: TRBV11-2; abundance: many; j_gene: TRBJ2-1; CDR3nt: TGTGCCAGCAGCTCGGGGCTAGCGGGAGTCTTATCCTACAATGAGCAGTTCTTC; CDR3aa: CASSSGLAGVLSYNEQFF
d_gene: TRBD2; v_gene: TRBV28; abundance: many; j_gene: TRBJ2-3; CDR3nt: TGTGCCAGCAGTGAACCAGCGGGAGATGCTAGAGATACGCAGTATTTT; CDR3aa: CASSEPAGDARDTQYF
d_gene: NA; v_gene: TRBV24-1; abundance: NA; j_gene: TRBJ2-3; CDR3nt: TGTGCCACCAGTGATGGACACGCAGATACGCAGTATTTT; CDR3aa: CATSDGHADTQYF
d_gene: TRBD2; v_gene: TRBV6-1; abundance: few; j_gene: TRBJ2-1; CDR3nt: TGTGCCAGCAGTGGAGCGGGACTAGCGGGAGGTAGGAATGAGCAGTTCTTC; CDR3aa: CASSGAGLAGGRNEQFF
d_gene: NA; v_gene: TRBV7-9; abundance: many; j_gene: TRBJ2-5; CDR3nt: TGTGCCAGCAGCTTAGCGCTCCAGGGACAAGAGACCCAGTACTTC; CDR3aa: CASSLALQGQETQYF
d_gene: NA; v_gene: TRBV28; abundance: many; j_gene: TRBJ2-7; CDR3nt: TGTGCCAGCAGTTCAACGGGGGAGGAGCAGTACTTC; CDR3aa: CASSSTGEEQYF